One sample yielded the 5 T cell receptor beta chains listed below, sequenced in a study of blood T cell repertoires in COVID-19. Repertoires were generated with immunoSEQ multiplex PCR, while TCRdb's copy carries only in-frame clones and drops some. The top ten hold about 2% of the sample, which has fewer than 200,000 clones, about 83% seen once. The specimen sequenced was peripheral blood. These receptors were obtained from a woman of 80 years or more with acute or convalescent COVID-19.

The chain links TRBV6-2 or TRBV6-3 to TRBJ2-2; TRBD2 matches 8 bases. CDR3 length equals 16 residues. Germline V gene data show CDR1 as MNHEY and CDR2 as SVGEGT. V was pared by 5 bases and J by 8 bases, with 13 bases of the junction left unmatched. Here the CDR3 reads CASSTRLAGPSGELFF. The CDR3 DNA is TGTGCCAGCAGTACCCGTTTAGCGGGGCCTTCTGGGGAGCTGTTTTTT.

The J gene is TRBJ1-1, the V gene TRBV7-2, with a tentative D call TRBD1 (5 bases). Germline-derived CDR1 and CDR2 are SGHTA and FQGNSA. The V end was cut by 5 bases, the J end by 1 base, with 11 bases between. The CDR3 spans 14 residues. In DNA form, the CDR3 reads TGTGCCAGCAGCCGGGGGTCGGGGAACACTGAAGCTTTCTTT. This codes for CASSRGSGNTEAFF.

This clone was observed a handful of times. The chain is built from TRBV6-5 and TRBJ2-5; TRBD2 aligns across 8 bases. The CDR3 has 15 residues. Germline CDR1 is MNHEY and CDR2 is SVGAGI. Germline trimming cut 6 bases from V and 2 bases from J; bases unmatched to any gene: 8. The CDR3 loop reads CASSRIAGGQETQYF. For the CDR3, the DNA is TGTGCCAGCAGCAGGATCGCGGGAGGACAAGAGACCCAGTACTTC.

The rearrangement uses TRBV6-5 and TRBJ2-7, with 8 bases identical to TRBD1. CDR3 length equals 14 residues. In germline, CDR1 is MNHEY, CDR2 SVGAGI. V shed 6 bases, J shed 3 bases, and the junction held 7 bases outside the gene matches. The CDR3 DNA is TGTGCCAGCAGCCACACAGGGGGTAACTACGAGCAGTACTTC. Amino acid sequence: CASSHTGGNYEQYF.

The J gene is TRBJ1-1, the V gene TRBV6-5; 7 bases match TRBD1. The CDR3 is 14 residues long. Trimming removed 6 bases from V and 2 bases from J; junction bases left unmatched: 6. Germline loops: CDR1 MNHEY, CDR2 SVGAGI. In nucleotides, the CDR3 is TGTGCCAGCAGACGACAGGGAACCAACACTGAAGCTTTCTTT. Residues: CASRRQGTNTEAFF.